What follows are 8 T cell receptor beta chains derived from one specimen sequenced in a study of cytomegalovirus exposure and HLA in healthy donors. PCR used 60 Vbeta primers and 13 Jbeta primers. The method was immunoSEQ multiplex PCR; TCRdb's version includes in-frame clones alone and lacks a portion of them. The sample lists around 91,000 clones; around 78% were seen once. The sample consisted of PBMCs. These TCRs come from a male donor in good health and CMV-seropositive.

Only a few counts were recorded for this clone. At one end, the junction sequence differs from germline, possibly due to a read error. The genes are TRBV9 and TRBJ2-5; TRBD2 matches at 11 bases. Germline CDR1 SGDLS, CDR2 YYNGEE. The CDR3 has 15 amino acids. The CDR3 here is CASSGLAGQQETQHF. CDR3 DNA: TGTGCCAGCAGCGGACTAGCGGGGCAACAAGAGACCCAGCACTTC.

This CDR3 reads CASSSGTGYSNEKLFF. CDR3 coding DNA: TGTGCCAGCAGCTCCGGGACAGGGTACTCTAATGAAAAACTGTTTTTT. The chain links TRBV5-6 to TRBJ1-4; 9 nucleotides align to TRBD1. The CDR3 has 16 residues. Trimming at V came to 3 bases and at J to 3 bases, leaving 6 bases not matched to a gene. CDR1 is SGHDT, CDR2 YYEEEE, per germline.

The chain uses TRBV27 and TRBJ2-2, with TRBD2 as a possible D gene (5 bases). CDR3 length: 12 amino acids. Germline V gene data show CDR1 as MNHEY and CDR2 as SMNVEV (reference sequence). Trimming stripped 6 bases from V and 7 bases from J, with 9 bases between. CDR3 in amino acids: CASSLGDGELFF. CDR3 sequence (DNA): TGTGCCAGCAGCCTCGGGGACGGGGAGCTGTTTTTT.

The J gene is TRBJ2-2, the V gene TRBV2; D is perhaps TRBD1 (6 bases). Trimming cost V 7 bases and J 7 bases, with 19 bases left between them. The CDR3 runs to 15 residues. Germline V lookup: CDR1 SNHLY, CDR2 FYNNEI. This chain's CDR3 is CASKKALQGVGELFF. The DNA of the CDR3 is TGTGCCAGCAAAAAGGCGTTACAGGGTGTCGGGGAGCTGTTTTTT.

The chain has TRBV5-1 and TRBJ2-7, with 7 bases fitting TRBD2. The ends lost 0 bases at V and 6 bases at J; junction bases unmatched: 3. This CDR3 comprises 13 residues. CDR1 and CDR2 (germline): SGHRS, YFSETQ. The CDR3 region has the DNA TGCGCCAGCAGCTTGGCCGGGGGGTCCGAGCAGTACTTC. Amino acids: CASSLAGGSEQYF.

The chain has TRBV4-1 and TRBJ2-7; 11 bases fit TRBD2. Trimming took 5 bases from V and 7 from J; bases not matched to a gene: 13. Germline assignment: CDR1 MGHRA and CDR2 YSYEKL. This CDR3 has 16 residues. The CDR3 DNA follows: TGCGCCAGCAGCTTCCTGACTAGCGGGGTCCCGGGGGAGCAGTACTTC. This translates into CASSFLTSGVPGEQYF.

The chain recombines TRBV7-2 with TRBJ1-3; possible D gene TRBD1, 5 bases. The V gene's germline CDR1 is SGHTA and CDR2 FQGNSA. Deletions cut 0 bases from V and 4 bases from J, with 19 bases between. The CDR3 loop spans 18 amino acids. The CDR3 here is CASSLASGWEGRGNTIYF. The CDR3 bases are TGTGCCAGCAGCTTAGCAAGCGGCTGGGAGGGGAGGGGAAACACCATATATTTT.

This clone was recorded a few times. The gene calls are TRBV21-1 and TRBJ2-7; TRBD1 is the table's D call and was not checked against the DNA. TRBV21-1 represents a pseudogene. CDR3 length equals 13 residues. The CDR3 nucleotides read TGTGCCAGCAGTCAGGGCTTGGTCGACGAGCAGTACTTC. Translation: CASSQGLVDEQYF.